By share, the clone carrying this T cell receptor (beta chain) counts as medium-sized. The sample originates from a study of blood T cell repertoires in COVID-19. About the study: Whether acute or convalescent, the COVID-19 samples came from the United States, Italy and Spain. PBMCs, B-cell-depleted T cells, or T cells provided the cDNA or gDNA that made up the material.

CDR1 and CDR2 (germline): MNHEY, SMNVEV (reference sequence). The ends were cut back, 5 bases at V and 4 bases at J, with 15 bases in the middle. The CDR3 totals 14 residues. In the study's own analysis: Amplification from reference gene primers served as the basis for estimated nucleated cell counts. Clones were read by immunoSEQ multiplex PCR, and TCRdb kept only the in-frame ones, dropping some. Clonal size and the V and J genes are those of that table, whereas D and trimming came from the DNA. Here the sample spans approximately 70,000 clones, 75% to 90% being singletons. This chain joins TRBV27 and TRBJ2-7; D gene unclear. This TCR was recovered from a human donor in a cohort sampled during active COVID-19. Sequenced: peripheral blood. DNA of the CDR3: TGTGCCAGCAGTCTTCGACTCGGAAATTACGAGCAGTACTTC. Translated, it gives CASSLRLGNYEQYF.